The rows below give T cell receptor beta chains drawn from one sample of a study of blood T cell repertoires in COVID-19. Some clones are missing from TCRdb's copy, which holds only in-frame ones; the method was immunoSEQ multiplex PCR. The data hold 50,000 to 60,000 clones, with about 87% observed a single time. The sample consisted of peripheral blood. All receptors derive from a human donor with active COVID-19. The donor label of this sample is uncertain. Each CDR3 is given with its conserved first and last residue.

j_call v_call cdr3_aa
TRBJ2-2 TRBV2 CASRPTGGAAGELFF
TRBJ1-2 TRBV5-1 CASSATGAVGGYTF
TRBJ2-7 TRBV27 CASSFGTSGSLSQFRYEQYF
TRBJ2-5 TRBV4-1 CASRAGQGTETQYF
TRBJ2-7 TRBV18 CASSPTGYEQYF
TRBJ1-2 TRBV9 CASSVVQGSYTF
TRBJ1-1 TRBV6-6 CASIFQANTEAFF
TRBJ2-7 TRBV5-1 CASSFRGWEQYF
TRBJ2-3 TRBV28 CASRLQGTDTQYF
TRBJ2-7 TRBV10-1 CASSAGFMAGERYEQYF
TRBJ1-2 TRBV19 CASRDRTNYGYTF